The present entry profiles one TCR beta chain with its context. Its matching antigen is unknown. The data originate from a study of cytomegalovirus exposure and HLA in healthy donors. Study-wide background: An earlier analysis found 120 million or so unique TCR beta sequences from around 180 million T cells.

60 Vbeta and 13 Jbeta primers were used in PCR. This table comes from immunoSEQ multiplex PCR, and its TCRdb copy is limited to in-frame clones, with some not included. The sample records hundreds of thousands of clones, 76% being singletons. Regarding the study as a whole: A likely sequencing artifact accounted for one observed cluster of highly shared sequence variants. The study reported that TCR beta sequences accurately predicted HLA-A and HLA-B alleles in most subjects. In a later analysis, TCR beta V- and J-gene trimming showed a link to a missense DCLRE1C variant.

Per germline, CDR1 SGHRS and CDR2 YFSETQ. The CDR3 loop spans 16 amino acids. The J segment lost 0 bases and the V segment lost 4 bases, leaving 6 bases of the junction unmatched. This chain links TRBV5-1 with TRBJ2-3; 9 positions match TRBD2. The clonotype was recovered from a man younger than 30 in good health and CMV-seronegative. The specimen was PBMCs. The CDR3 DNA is TGCGCCAGCAGCGCGGGGGGACTAGCTAGCACAGATACGCAGTATTTT. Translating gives CASSAGGLASTDTQYF.